The 12 T cell receptor beta chains listed next were all sequenced from one sample in a study of shared T cell receptors in the human thymus. TCRdb's table, derived via immunoSEQ multiplex PCR, lists solely in-frame clones and lacks some. The sample lists 500,000 to 550,000 clones, about 84% occurring once. These records were also assigned to another study, of human thymus T cells.

Sequenced: thymocytes. Receptors originate from a boy under two years old with a congenital heart defect.

This rearrangement joins TRBV27 to TRBJ2-7; 11 bases fit TRBD1. CDR3 length: 15 amino acids. V gave up 6 bases and J gave up 5 bases; unmatched junction bases: 9. The germline V gene has CDR1 MNHEY and CDR2 SMNVEV (reference sequence). CDR3 DNA sequence: TGTGCCAGCAGAACCGGACAGGGGGCAGGCCACGAGCAGTACTTC. Translating gives CASRTGQGAGHEQYF.

In its sample, this clone was seen once. CDR3 region: CASSSGPRDTQYF. DNA of the CDR3: TGTGCCAGCAGTAGCGGACCGAGAGATACGCAGTATTTT. The chain joins TRBV27 to TRBJ2-3, with D possibly being TRBD2 (5 bases). V gave up 5 bases and J gave up 5 bases, with 11 bases separating them. Germline CDR1 MNHEY, CDR2 SMNVEV (reference sequence). This CDR3 region has 13 residues.

The chain couples TRBV5-4 to TRBJ2-7; TRBD2 aligns across 14 bases. CDR1 is SGHNT and CDR2 is YYREEE in the germline V gene (reference sequence). Trimming removed 4 bases from V and 4 bases from J; junction bases left unmatched: 4. The CDR3 runs 15 residues. CDR3 in amino acids: CASSPTSGREYEQYF. The CDR3 DNA reads as TGTGCCAGCAGCCCGACTAGCGGGAGGGAATACGAGCAGTACTTC.

J is TRBJ1-2 and V is TRBV30; D is unresolved. V lost 5 bases and J 6 bases, leaving 13 bases between the germline ends. The germline V gene encodes CDR1 GTSNPN and CDR2 SVGIG (reference sequence). The CDR3 runs to 12 residues. The CDR3 loop reads CAWGEGRNGYTF. For the CDR3, the DNA is TGTGCCTGGGGGGAAGGGAGGAATGGCTACACCTTC. The full variable domain, completed using reference TRBV30 and TRBJ1-2, is SQTIHQWPATLVQPVGSPLSLECTVEGTSNPNLYWYRQAAGRGLQLLFYSVGIGQISSEVPQNLSASRPQDRQFILSSKKLLLSDSGFYLCAWGEGRNGYTFGSGTRLTVV.

The chain carries TRBV9 and TRBJ2-6; D is undetermined. Trimming removed 1 base from V and 0 bases from J, with 14 bases in between. There are 18 residues in the CDR3. CDR1 and CDR2 (germline): SGDLS, YYNGEE. CDR3 residues: CASSVHQVCSSGANVLTF. CDR3 bases: TGTGCCAGCAGCGTACATCAGGTCTGCAGCTCTGGGGCCAACGTCCTGACTTTC. The full variable domain, completed using reference TRBV9 and TRBJ2-6, is DSGVTQTPKHLITATGQRVTLRCSPRSGDLSVYWYQQSLDQGLQFLIQYYNGEERAKGNILERFSAQQFPDLHSELNLSSLELGDSALYFCASSVHQVCSSGANVLTFGAGSRLTVL.

This chain joins TRBV28 and TRBJ2-3, with a tentative D call TRBD1 (6 bases). Trimming stripped 3 bases from V and 0 bases from J, with 10 bases between. Germline assignment: CDR1 MDHEN and CDR2 SYDVKM. CDR3 size: 15 residues. The CDR3 bases are TGTGCCAGCAGTTTTTCAGGGGTCAGCACAGATACGCAGTATTTT. This gives the protein CASSFSGVSTDTQYF.

The chain carries TRBV5-1 and TRBJ2-3; 8 bases agree with TRBD2. V shed 1 base, J shed 2 bases, and the junction held 6 bases outside the gene matches. This CDR3 has 16 residues. Germline V CDR1 and CDR2: SGHRS, YFSETQ. The CDR3 bases are TGCGCCAGCAGCTTGAGACTAGCGACCCTCACAGATACGCAGTATTTT. Amino acid sequence: CASSLRLATLTDTQYF.

The rearrangement links TRBV7-9 to TRBJ1-1, with D possibly matching TRBD1 (5 bases). Trimming took off 5 bases at V and 4 bases at J, with 17 bases between the two ends. The CDR3 consists of 15 residues. Germline V gives CDR1 SEHNR, CDR2 FQNEAQ (reference sequence). The CDR3 bases are TGTGCCAGCAGCGCCGCAAGGGGCCCGGGCACTGAAGCTTTCTTT. It translates to CASSAARGPGTEAFF.

The gene calls are TRBV7-8 and TRBJ2-7; no clear D gene. This CDR3 region has 16 residues. From germline, CDR1 is SGHVS and CDR2 FQNEAQ. V was shortened by 4 bases and J by 0 bases, with 16 bases between the two germline ends. CDR3 sequence: CASSSPPLGSSYEQYF. Written as DNA, the CDR3 is TGTGCCAGCAGCTCGCCACCTCTGGGCAGCTCCTACGAGCAGTACTTC. The full variable domain, its missing parts supplied by reference TRBV7-8 and TRBJ2-7, is GAGVSQSPRYKVAKRGQDVALRCDPISGHVSLFWYQQALGQGPEFLTYFQNEAQLDKSGLPSDRFFAERPEGSVSTLKIQRTQQEDSAVYLCASSSPPLGSSYEQYFGPGTRLTVT.

V gene TRBV7-9 combines with J gene TRBJ2-1; TRBD2 might be the D (5 bases). V lost 6 bases and J lost 4, with 19 bases in between. CDR1 and CDR2 from the germline V gene are SEHNR and FQNEAQ (reference sequence). This CDR3 is 16 amino acids long. CDR3 DNA: TGTGCCAGCAGTCTAGTACGGACGTCGGGGTACAATGAGCAGTTCTTC. Its protein product is CASSLVRTSGYNEQFF.

This clone was picked up one time. The gene calls are TRBV5-1 and TRBJ2-7; D is possibly TRBD1 (6 bases). CDR3 length: 14 amino acids. Looked up from germline, CDR1 is SGHRS and CDR2 is YFSETQ. V lost 4 bases, J lost 4 bases, and 15 bases lay in between. Here the CDR3 reads CASSPQGMEYEQYF. The CDR3 region has the DNA TGCGCCAGCAGCCCCCAGGGGATGGAATACGAGCAGTACTTC.

J is TRBJ2-1 and V is TRBV18; the match to TRBD2 covers 10 bases. Trimming cost V 3 bases and J 8 bases; bases outside gene matches: 13. CDR3 length: 17 residues. Germline lookup yields CDR1 KGHSH and CDR2 LQKENI. CDR3 loop: CASSPRASGSSPHEQFF. The DNA of the CDR3 is TGTGCCAGCTCACCCCGTGCTAGCGGGAGTAGCCCCCATGAGCAGTTCTTC.